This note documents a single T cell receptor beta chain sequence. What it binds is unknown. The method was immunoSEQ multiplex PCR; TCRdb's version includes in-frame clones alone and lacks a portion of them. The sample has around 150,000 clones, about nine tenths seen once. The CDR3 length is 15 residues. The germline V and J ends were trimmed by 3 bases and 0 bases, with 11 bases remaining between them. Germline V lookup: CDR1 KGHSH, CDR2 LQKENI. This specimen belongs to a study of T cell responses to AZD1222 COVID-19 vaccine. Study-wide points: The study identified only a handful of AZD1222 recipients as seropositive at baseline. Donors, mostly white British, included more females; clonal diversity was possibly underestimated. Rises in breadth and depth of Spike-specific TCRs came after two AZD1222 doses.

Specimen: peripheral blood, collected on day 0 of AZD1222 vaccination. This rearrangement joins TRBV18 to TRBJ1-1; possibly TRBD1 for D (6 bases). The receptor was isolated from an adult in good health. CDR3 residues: CASSPSGQLNTEAFF. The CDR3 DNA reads TGTGCCAGCTCACCCTCGGGACAACTGAACACTGAAGCTTTCTTT.